The sequence of this TCR beta chain was determined in a study of cytotoxic CD8 clonotypes in ibrutinib-treated CLL. Produced via immunoSEQ multiplex PCR; TCRdb's table is partial and in-frame only. The sample has about 130,000 clones, about four fifths seen once; the top ten hold roughly 13%. Germline V lookup: CDR1 SGHRS, CDR2 YFSETQ. The CDR3 has 13 residues. Trimming pared 0 bases from V and 12 bases from J, leaving 13 bases between. The chain couples TRBV5-1 to TRBJ2-1; the D is unclear. The starting material was PBMCs, obtained after 12 months of ibrutinib treatment. This TCR was sampled from a human donor with chronic lymphocytic leukemia. The CDR3: CASSLDGDGVQFF. The CDR3 DNA is TGCGCCAGCAGCTTGGATGGGGATGGGGTGCAGTTCTTC.